The sequence of this TCR beta chain was determined in a study of identical twins listed by TCRdb under 2016. A note on the overall study: TCR alpha and beta repertoires from monozygotic twins, unrelated adults of various ages and cord blood were deep-sequenced to test whether fetal clonotypes persist. Replicate twin experiments were performed at different times using different library preparation protocols to rule out contamination. What the study reported, not specific to this receptor: Because the same donors could not be followed over many years, conclusions were based on cross-sectional statistical analysis. A weaker excess of twin sharing was found in beta out-of-frame sequences because the signal-to-noise ratio was lowered by fewer shared sequences. Zero-insertion analyses could be partly confounded by invariant T cells such as MAIT and iNKT, although diverse VJ usage argued against such confounding for most clonotypes. Compared with coincidental sharing between unrelated individuals, out-of-frame TCR alpha sequences shared between twins showed an excess of sequences with low generation probability. Recombination models systematically underestimated out-of-frame TCR alpha sharing in monozygotic twins but agreed with sharing between unrelated individuals. Fewer insertions were carried by abundant cord blood beta clonotypes; a weaker similar trend was observed in young adult naive repertoires, while no such trend was observed in memory repertoires.

The method behind the library was 5' RACE. Reads for this sample came from an Illumina HiSeq 2000. A universal primer binding site was introduced by template switching, and a unique molecular identifier was present in the final cDNA, enabling accurate counting of TCR cDNA molecules. First-strand cDNA for TCR alpha and beta chains was synthesized from specific primers in the conserved constant-segment region. To control for contamination, every cDNA library was double barcoded, receiving both a SMART-Mk sample barcode and Illumina barcodes. TruSeq adapter sequences along with Illumina sample barcodes were introduced in two successive PCR steps. TCR alpha and beta cDNA libraries were sequenced on the Illumina HiSeq platform with custom primers. Processing in the source paper ran as follows. MiGEC processed the raw reads to extract unique molecular identifiers, while MiXCR was used to determine the CDR3 positions. For each individual, recombination models were inferred using an EM algorithm with the repgenHMM and IGoR tools. Shared clonotype analysis was performed with the tcR package in R, normalizing sharing by the product of cloneset sizes. Out-of-frame nonproductive sequences were analyzed to study raw recombination free of thymic and clonal selection effects. The public reads were run again by TCRdb, first through fastp at Q25 and then through MiXCR, and only productive beta chains were kept. Each entry merges the rows of one CDR3 protein and shows their most common DNA and genes. The V and J calls come from TCRdb's annotation, not from the publication. For this sample there are 500,000 or so distinct CDR3 sequences; roughly 13% appear just once. Of the sample, approximately 0.98% falls within the top ten clones.

Ends trimmed: V by 0 bases, J by 6 bases; bases unmatched to a gene: 6. The germline V gene encodes CDR1 DFQATT and CDR2 SNEGSKA (reference sequence). The CDR3, cysteine through phenylalanine, is 14 amino acids long. The kept DNA is CDR3 alone, 42 bases in frame from the first base. A word on this clonotype: Its antigen is not yet known. One base away there is no much larger clone; base qualities are not given.

Every donor was a healthy Caucasian. Three pairs of female monozygotic twins, all aged about 18 to 30 years, were included in the twin cohort. Positive isolation kits from Invitrogen were used to isolate the CD4+ and CD8+ T cell populations. The data also belong to a second study, concerning yellow fever vaccine responses in identical twins. As described in the second report: According to the authors, the vaccine-induced T cell response in identical twins seemed to be partly convergent and partly specific to each individual. The study precisely tracked vaccine-responding T cell clones in identical twins.

The receptor chain draws on TRBV20-1 and TRBJ2-3, and 7 bases in between align with TRBD2. Sequencing was carried out using CD4+ T cells sorted from blood. The sequence was collected from a woman under 30 in good health. The nucleotide sequence is given as TGCAGTGCTAGAGATCGAGCGGGAAGTGATACGCAGTATTTT. Its protein product is CSARDRAGSDTQYF.